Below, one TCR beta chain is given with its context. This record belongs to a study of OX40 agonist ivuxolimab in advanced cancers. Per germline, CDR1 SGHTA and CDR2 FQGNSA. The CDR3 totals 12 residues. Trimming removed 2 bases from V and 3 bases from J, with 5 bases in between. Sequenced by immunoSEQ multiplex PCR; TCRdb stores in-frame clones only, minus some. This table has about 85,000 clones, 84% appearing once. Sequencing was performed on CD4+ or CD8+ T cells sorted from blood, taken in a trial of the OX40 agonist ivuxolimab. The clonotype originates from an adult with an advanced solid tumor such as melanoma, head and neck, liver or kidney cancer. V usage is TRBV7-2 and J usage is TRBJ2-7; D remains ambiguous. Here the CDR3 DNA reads TGTGCCAGCAGCTTAACTATCTACGAGCAGTACTTC. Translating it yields CASSLTIYEQYF.